The present T cell receptor (beta chain) was sequenced within a study of T-cell memory formation after mild COVID-19. For the study at large: Clusters of TCRs were largely donor specific.

V lost 5 bases, J lost 7 bases, and 22 bases lay in between. The CDR3 runs to 16 residues. From germline, CDR1 is SGHNT and CDR2 YENEEA. TCRdb re-analysed the 5' RACE reads in MiXCR, keeping a single row per CDR3 protein. The data show approximately 570,000 distinct CDR3 sequences, roughly 17% seen once. Points on this clonotype: What it binds is not known.

The study's findings and limits: That cross-reactive memory joined was suggested by some responding clones appearing in pre-infection memory. Clones shrinking between day 15 and 85 showed a balanced CD4/CD8 split, and those that grew later tilted toward CD4+.

Sequencing input: PBMCs or a T cell subset sorted from them (not recorded which). The chain is built from TRBV11-3 and TRBJ2-3; D is unresolved. The clonotype originates from an adult woman who had mild COVID-19 (a few samples of this study predate the infection). Cell type and time point are not known. The CDR3 nucleotides read TGTGCCAGCAGCCAATCCGGCCCCCTGGATAGGAATACGCAGTATTTT. It codes for CASSQSGPLDRNTQYF.